This TCR beta chain was documented in a study of response to subunit inactivated influenza vaccine. The V end was cut by 2 bases, the J end by 8 bases, with 7 bases between. There are 12 residues in the CDR3. MiXCR was run by TCRdb on the RT-PCR reads, yielding one entry per CDR3 protein. The data show almost 250,000 distinct CDR3 sequences, 12% seen once. This clonotype has only a few counts. Its antigen is unknown. Study results and limitations: The authors put forward the suggestion that each seasonal influenza vaccination may bring in only a limited number of new T cells.

This chain links TRBV12-3 or TRBV12-4 with TRBJ1-3; no firm D call. The sequence was obtained from a man aged 45 to 65 who received an inactivated influenza vaccine. This material consisted of non-naive T cells sorted from PBMCs, taken about 14 days before vaccination. CDR3 protein: CASSLLRDTIYF. DNA of the CDR3: TGTGCCAGCAGTTTATTGAGGGACACCATATATTTT.